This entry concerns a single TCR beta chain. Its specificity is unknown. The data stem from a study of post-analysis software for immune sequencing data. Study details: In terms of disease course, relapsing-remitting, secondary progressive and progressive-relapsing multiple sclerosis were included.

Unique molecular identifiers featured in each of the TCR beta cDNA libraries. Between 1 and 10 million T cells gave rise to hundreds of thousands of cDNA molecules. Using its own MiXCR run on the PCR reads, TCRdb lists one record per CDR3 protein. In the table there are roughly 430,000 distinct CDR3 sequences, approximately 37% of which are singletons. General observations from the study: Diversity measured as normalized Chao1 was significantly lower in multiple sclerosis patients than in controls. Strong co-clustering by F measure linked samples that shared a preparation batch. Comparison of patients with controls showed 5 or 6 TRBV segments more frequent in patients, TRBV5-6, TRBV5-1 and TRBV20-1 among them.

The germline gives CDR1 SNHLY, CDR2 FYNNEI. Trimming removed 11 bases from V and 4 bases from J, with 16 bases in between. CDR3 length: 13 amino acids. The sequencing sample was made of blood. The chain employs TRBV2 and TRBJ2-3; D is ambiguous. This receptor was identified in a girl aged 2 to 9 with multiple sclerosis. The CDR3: CAGNNFNSDTQYF. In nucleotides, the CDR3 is TGTGCCGGCAACAACTTCAATTCAGATACGCAGTATTTT.